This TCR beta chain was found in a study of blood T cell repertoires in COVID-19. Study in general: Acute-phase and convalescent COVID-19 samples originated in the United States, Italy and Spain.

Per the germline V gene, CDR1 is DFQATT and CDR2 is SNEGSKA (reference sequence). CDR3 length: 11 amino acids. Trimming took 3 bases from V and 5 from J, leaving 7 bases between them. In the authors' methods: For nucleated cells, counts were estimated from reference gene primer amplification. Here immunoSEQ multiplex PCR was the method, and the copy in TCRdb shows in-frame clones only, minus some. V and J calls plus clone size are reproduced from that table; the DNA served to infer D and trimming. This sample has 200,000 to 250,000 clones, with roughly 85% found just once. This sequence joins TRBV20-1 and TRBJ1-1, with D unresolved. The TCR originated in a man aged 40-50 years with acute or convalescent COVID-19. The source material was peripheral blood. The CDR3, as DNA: TGCAGTGCTAGGGTCAGGACTGAAGCTTTCTTT. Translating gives CSARVRTEAFF.